This record concerns one T cell receptor (beta chain) sequence. What it recognizes is unknown. The data were taken from a study of T cell responses to AZD1222 COVID-19 vaccine. Whole-study results and caveats: Within unmutated variant regions lay the reported targets of nearly half of spike-specific TCRs. A mostly white British donor set with more females was recruited, and clonal diversity was possibly underestimated.

Generated by immunoSEQ multiplex PCR, the TCRdb table keeps only in-frame clones and is missing some. The sample lists about 140,000 clones, approximately 93% occurring once. Specimen: peripheral blood, collected on day 0 of MenACWY control vaccination. This clonotype originated in an adult in good health.

CDR3 in amino acids: CATSRSHSGAGANVLTF. The DNA for the CDR3 is TGTGCCACCAGCAGATCTCACTCCGGGGCGGGGGCCAACGTCCTGACTTTC. The chain uses TRBV15 and TRBJ2-6, with D perhaps being TRBD1 or TRBD2 (5 bases each). The germline gives CDR1 LNHNV, CDR2 YYDKDF (reference sequence). V was pared by 2 bases and J by 4 bases, with 15 bases between. The CDR3 is made up of 17 amino acids.